These 22 T cell receptor beta chains were sequenced from one sample in a study of T cell responses to AZD1222 COVID-19 vaccine (dated by TCRdb to the early 2020s). According to the study, the label for this sample's time point signals: baseline before first vaccination. The receptor library was made with the immunoSEQ multiplex PCR assay. In its TCRdb copy, this immuneACCESS table keeps in-frame sequences only and misses some clones. Where compared with another copy, unresolved V genes explain less than half of these, and the others have no known cause. This sample has some 130,000 clones in its table, and about 94% of those were observed once. The ten largest account for over 4% of the sample. The sample here was peripheral blood, taken on day 0 of AZD1222 vaccination. The receptors here all came from an adult in good health.

The rearrangement uses TRBV6-5 and TRBJ2-7; D unresolved. The germline V gene has CDR1 MNHEY and CDR2 SVGAGI. CDR3 length: 13 residues. V was cut by 4 bases and J by 3 bases, with 10 bases left in between. The CDR3: CASSSGRIYEQYF. The CDR3 nucleotides are TGTGCCAGCAGTTCCGGACGGATCTACGAGCAGTACTTC.

CDR3 nucleotide sequence: TGTGCCAGTAGTATCAGGACTAGGGGCCAAGAGACCCAGTACTTC. Its translation is CASSIRTRGQETQYF. The chain employs TRBV19 and TRBJ2-5, with 7 bases fitting TRBD2. The V segment lost 3 bases and the J segment 1 base; nucleotides outside the gene matches: 5. Germline CDR1 reads LNHDA; CDR2 reads SQIVND (reference sequence). This CDR3 contains 15 residues.

This chain joins TRBV30 and TRBJ2-1; 8 bases are shared with TRBD1. The CDR3 sequence is 13 residues long. Trimming at V came to 5 bases and at J to 2 bases, leaving 2 bases not matched to a gene. CDR1 and CDR2 from the germline V gene are GTSNPN and SVGIG (reference sequence). The CDR3 region is CAWGTGPYNEQFF. CDR3 in DNA: TGTGCCTGGGGGACAGGACCCTACAATGAGCAGTTCTTC.

The chain is built from TRBV10-3 and TRBJ2-7, with 14 positions matching TRBD2. Germline lookup yields CDR1 ENHRY and CDR2 SYGVKD. J gave up 3 bases and V 6 bases, and 7 bases lay outside the gene matches. The CDR3 length is 16 residues. The DNA of the CDR3 is TGTGCCATCAGCCCTATGGGACTAGCGGGAGACTACGAGCAGTACTTC. Amino acid sequence: CAISPMGLAGDYEQYF.

The rearrangement links TRBV6-5 to TRBJ1-2; 10 nucleotides agree with TRBD1. The CDR3 length is 14 residues. After removal of 2 bases from V and 6 bases from J, the junction contained 3 bases not matched to a gene. CDR1 and CDR2 (germline): MNHEY, SVGAGI. CDR3 DNA: TGTGCCAGCAGTTACCTGACAGGGGGCAATGGCTACACCTTC. Protein sequence: CASSYLTGGNGYTF.

The V gene is TRBV7-8, the J gene TRBJ2-1; 10 positions match TRBD2. CDR1 SGHVS and CDR2 FQNEAQ come from the germline V gene. J was trimmed by 0 bases and V by 0 bases; bases with no gene match: 8. The CDR3 is 19 residues long. CDR3 residues: CASSLAGTSAIRSYNEQFF. CDR3 in DNA: TGTGCCAGCAGCTTAGCGGGGACTAGCGCCATTCGCTCCTACAATGAGCAGTTCTTC.

The table lists this clone with a count of one. The V and J genes are TRBV10-1 and TRBJ2-3; 9 positions agree with TRBD1. The V segment lost 7 bases and the J segment 4 bases; nucleotides outside the gene matches: 12. The CDR3 is 16 amino acids. Germline values: CDR1 WNHNN, CDR2 SYGVQD (reference sequence). In DNA form, the CDR3 reads TGCGCCAGCACCAATTTGGGACAGGGCTTCTCAGATACGCAGTATTTT. Translating gives CASTNLGQGFSDTQYF.

This chain links TRBV6-5 with TRBJ2-7; D might be TRBD1 (5 bases). In germline, CDR1 is MNHEY, CDR2 SVGAGI. The CDR3 sequence is 13 residues long. Trimming removed 10 bases from V and 4 bases from J, with 17 bases in between. The chain's CDR3 is CATVRGSAYEQYF. In nucleotides, the CDR3 is TGTGCCACCGTAAGGGGATCTGCTTACGAGCAGTACTTC.

The chain couples TRBV9 to TRBJ1-2, with D maybe TRBD1 (5 bases). The CDR3 has 16 amino acids. V was shortened by 0 bases and J by 2 bases, with 14 bases between the two germline ends. Germline values: CDR1 SGDLS, CDR2 YYNGEE. The CDR3 reads CASSVEETDPNYGYTF. Here the CDR3 DNA reads TGTGCCAGCAGCGTAGAAGAGACAGATCCCAACTATGGCTACACCTTC.

The V and J genes are TRBV9 and TRBJ2-2; no definite D call. The CDR3 is 16 amino acids. CDR1 is SGDLS, CDR2 YYNGEE, per germline. Trimming cost V 0 bases and J 2 bases, with 11 bases left between them. In DNA, the CDR3 is TGTGCCAGCAGCGTAGAGGCCGAGGATAACACCGGGGAGCTGTTTTTT. Protein sequence: CASSVEAEDNTGELFF.

The chain couples TRBV3-1 (or the pseudogene TRBV3-2) to TRBJ2-2, with D uncertain. With 1 base removed from V and 6 bases from J, the gap between germline ends came to 0 bases. The CDR3 length is 11 residues. Germline CDR1 LGHDT, CDR2 YNNKEL (reference sequence). CDR3 nucleotides: TGTGCCAGCAGCCAAGCCGGGGAGCTGTTTTTT. It encodes CASSQAGELFF.

This clone was found once. The chain has TRBV14 and TRBJ2-7; TRBD2 matches 9 bases. The V segment lost 0 bases and the J segment 5 bases; nucleotides outside the gene matches: 11. CDR1 and CDR2 (germline): SGHDN, FVKESK. The CDR3 covers 17 residues. CDR3 DNA: TGTGCCAGCAGCCAAGATCAGTGGATAGCGGGAGTTCACGAGCAGTACTTC. The encoded protein is CASSQDQWIAGVHEQYF.

The chain has TRBV11-2 and TRBJ1-3; D is unclear. CDR1 is SGHAT and CDR2 is FQNNGV in the germline V gene. Trimming removed 0 bases from V and 0 bases from J, with 6 bases in between. This CDR3 has 15 residues. CDR3 nucleotide sequence: TGTGCCAGCAGCTTAGATTCAGTCTCTGGAAACACCATATATTTT. It specifies CASSLDSVSGNTIYF.

The CDR3 protein is CASSLFAAVDEQYF. DNA of the CDR3: TGTGCCAGCAGCTTATTTGCCGCGGTTGACGAGCAGTACTTC. V and J are TRBV11-2 and TRBJ2-7; no firm D call. CDR1 is SGHAT and CDR2 is FQNNGV in the germline V gene. The V end lost 2 bases, the J end lost 5 bases, and 13 bases lay between the germline ends. The CDR3 sequence is 14 residues long.

Only a few counts were recorded for this clone. CDR3 sequence (DNA): TGTGCCAGCAGCCGAGCGGGAGGGACGGATGAGCAGTTCTTC. Translating gives CASSRAGGTDEQFF. This chain uses TRBV7-9 with TRBJ2-1; 10 positions agree with TRBD2. With V trimmed by 5 bases and J by 8 bases, 6 bases remained unmatched. Germline V CDR1 and CDR2: SEHNR, FQNEAQ (reference sequence). The CDR3 is 14 amino acids.

This sequence joins TRBV27 and TRBJ2-7; D may match TRBD1 or TRBD2 (5 bases each). Trimming shortened V by 5 bases and J by 2 bases, and 13 bases separated the two germline ends. This CDR3 spans 14 amino acids. Germline CDR1 MNHEY, CDR2 SMNVEV (reference sequence). Here the CDR3 reads CASSTRDGAYEQYF. The CDR3 DNA reads as TGTGCCAGCAGTACCCGGGACGGAGCCTACGAGCAGTACTTC.

This chain joins TRBV12-3 or TRBV12-4 and TRBJ2-5; D is unresolved. The germline V and J ends were trimmed by 5 bases and 3 bases, with 4 bases remaining between them. This CDR3 spans 11 amino acids. CDR3 protein: CASSKKETQYF. The CDR3 DNA reads as TGTGCCAGCAGTAAAAAAGAGACCCAGTACTTC.

V and J are TRBV2 and TRBJ1-2; TRBD1 aligns across 8 bases. Germline V gives CDR1 SNHLY, CDR2 FYNNEI. V lost 5 bases and J lost 5; bases outside the gene matches: 4. The CDR3 contains 13 residues. DNA for the CDR3: TGTGCCAGCAGTCCGGACAGGGTATATGGCTACACCTTC. Translated, it gives CASSPDRVYGYTF.

V gene TRBV6-2 or TRBV6-3 combines with J gene TRBJ1-1; D is uncertain. V was trimmed by 0 bases and J by 4 bases, leaving 6 bases between them. The CDR3 consists of 13 residues. In germline, CDR1 is MNHEY, CDR2 SVGEGT. The CDR3 nucleotides are TGTGCCAGCAGTTACTCGACCATCACTGAAGCTTTCTTT. Amino acid sequence: CASSYSTITEAFF.

The V call is TRBV6-6, the J call TRBJ2-7; TRBD1 aligns across 9 bases. Per the germline V gene, CDR1 is MNHNY and CDR2 is SVGAGI (reference sequence). The CDR3 is made up of 16 amino acids. After removal of 6 bases from V and 3 bases from J, the junction contained 12 bases not matched to a gene. The chain's CDR3 is CASSPPPGQGFYEQYF. In DNA form, the CDR3 reads TGTGCCAGCAGCCCGCCTCCGGGACAGGGCTTCTACGAGCAGTACTTC.

This chain links TRBV7-2 with TRBJ1-5; D is unclear. Trimming removed 2 bases from V and 10 bases from J, with 18 bases in between. The CDR3 contains 15 residues. The germline V gene encodes CDR1 SGHTA and CDR2 FQGNSA. This CDR3 is CASSLNGVGMSPQHF. The CDR3 nucleotides are TGTGCCAGCAGCTTAAACGGGGTGGGTATGTCTCCCCAGCATTTT.

The genes are TRBV7-9 and TRBJ1-1; no clear D. Germline assignment: CDR1 SEHNR and CDR2 FQNEAQ (reference sequence). CDR3 length: 12 amino acids. V was cut by 2 bases and J by 1 base, with 2 bases left in between. CDR3 DNA sequence: TGTGCCAGCAGCTTACAGAACACTGAAGCTTTCTTT. Translating it yields CASSLQNTEAFF.